The source of this T cell receptor (beta chain) is a study of cytomegalovirus exposure and HLA in healthy donors. Whole-study context: Within the Caucasian-associated ancestry cluster were around 81% of the roughly 400 genotyped donors.

Overall study results and limits: TCR beta sequences reportedly predicted most subjects' HLA-A and HLA-B alleles accurately. Presence/absence analyses assumed roughly uniform sequencing depth across donors.

Comments on this clone: What it binds is unknown.

Looked up from germline, CDR1 is MDHEN and CDR2 is SYDVKM. There are 11 residues in the CDR3. The primer mix had 60 Vbeta and 13 Jbeta primers. The repertoire was sequenced with immunoSEQ multiplex PCR; TCRdb's copy has only in-frame clones and lacks some. The sample has about 99,000 clones, roughly 80% seen once. The J gene is TRBJ2-1, the V gene TRBV28, with D possibly TRBD2 on 5 matching bases. Input material: PBMCs. This TCR derives from a man aged 50 to 60 in good health and CMV-seropositive. CDR3 coding DNA: TGTGCGACTGAGGGCTACAATGAGCAGTTCTTC. This gives the protein CATEGYNEQFF.